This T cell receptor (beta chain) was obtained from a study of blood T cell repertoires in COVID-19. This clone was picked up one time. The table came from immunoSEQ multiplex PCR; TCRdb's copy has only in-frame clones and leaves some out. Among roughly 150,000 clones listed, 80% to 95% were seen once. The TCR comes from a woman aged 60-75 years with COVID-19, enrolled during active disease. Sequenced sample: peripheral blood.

The CDR3 reads CASSSVGGVSNTEAFF. DNA of the CDR3: TGTGCCAGCAGCTCAGTAGGGGGAGTATCGAACACTGAAGCTTTCTTT. The chain joins TRBV7-9 to TRBJ1-1; a possible D gene is TRBD1 (6 bases). V lost 4 bases and J 1 base, leaving 16 bases between the germline ends. CDR1 is SEHNR, CDR2 FQNEAQ, per germline (reference sequence). This CDR3 comprises 16 residues.